What follows are 29 T cell receptor beta chains derived from one specimen sequenced in a study of cytomegalovirus exposure and HLA in healthy donors. It was with 60 Vbeta and 13 Jbeta primers that the PCR ran. Some clones are missing from TCRdb's copy, which holds only in-frame ones; the method was immunoSEQ multiplex PCR. The sample lists approximately 82,000 clones, 60% to 85% occurring once. Sequenced sample: PBMCs. These receptors all stem from a man aged 35-49 years in good health and CMV-seronegative.

This sequence joins TRBV25-1 and TRBJ2-3; D ambiguous. The length of the CDR3 is 12 residues. Germline V gene sequence: CDR1 MGHDK, CDR2 SYGVNS. V gave up 4 bases and J gave up 0 bases, with 2 bases separating them. The CDR3 region has the DNA TGTGCCAGCAGTGCTAGCACAGATACGCAGTATTTT. This encodes CASSASTDTQYF.

Worth noting for this clone: The conserved closing phenylalanine or tryptophan is absent in this CDR3, likely reflecting a read error. It is unclear where the CDR3 begins or ends on the DNA, so no DNA is shown, and the CDR3 is as TCRdb lists it. The chain carries TRBV2 and TRBJ1-1; no DNA check was done on the table's D call, TRBD1. Looked up from germline, CDR1 is SNHLY and CDR2 is FYNNEI. The CDR3 is 12 residues long, counting both termini. The CDR3: CASSETRDRVKG.

V and J are TRBV5-6 and TRBJ2-5, with TRBD1 as a possible D gene (5 bases). The CDR3 covers 14 residues. Trimming stripped 0 bases from V and 5 bases from J, with 11 bases between. Per the germline V gene, CDR1 is SGHDT and CDR2 is YYEEEE. CDR3 protein: CASSLGWGAETQYF. The CDR3 nucleotides are TGTGCCAGCAGCTTGGGTTGGGGCGCGGAGACCCAGTACTTC.

This rearrangement joins TRBV6-1 to TRBJ2-2; tentative D call: TRBD2 (6 bases). The germline CDR1 and CDR2 sequences are MNHNS and SASEGT. CDR3 size: 14 residues. V was cut by 2 bases and J by 3 bases, with 7 bases left in between. The CDR3 coding sequence is TGTGCCAGCAGTGAAAGCGGGCACACCGGGGAGCTGTTTTTT. This codes for CASSESGHTGELFF.

This clone has only one observation. The rearrangement uses TRBV9 and TRBJ2-3; 10 bases map to TRBD1. The ends lost 4 bases at V and 6 bases at J; junction bases unmatched: 8. The V gene's germline CDR1 is SGDLS and CDR2 YYNGEE. The CDR3 totals 15 residues. The CDR3 DNA reads TGTGCCAGCAGCCCTAGACAGGGGGCAGGTGATACGCAGTATTTT. Translating it yields CASSPRQGAGDTQYF.

CDR3: CASSSGGSDEQFF. CDR3 sequence (DNA): TGTGCCAGCAGCTCAGGGGGGTCGGATGAGCAGTTCTTC. The chain joins TRBV7-3 to TRBJ2-1, with D perhaps TRBD1 (7 bases). The germline gives CDR1 SGHTA, CDR2 FQGTGA. Trimming left V 4 bases short and J 8 bases short, with 12 bases between. CDR3 length: 13 residues.

V usage is TRBV5-4 and J usage is TRBJ2-1; TRBD2 might be the D (6 bases). V gave up 4 bases and J gave up 8 bases, with 16 bases separating them. The CDR3 runs 14 residues. Per the germline V gene, CDR1 is SGHNT and CDR2 is YYREEE (reference sequence). The CDR3 nucleotides read TGTGCCAGCAGCCCCGTTGGGGGGAGTCATGAGCAGTTCTTC. It is translated as CASSPVGGSHEQFF.

The V call is TRBV21-1, the J call TRBJ2-5; the table gives TRBD1 as D, unverified against the DNA. TRBV21-1 counts as a pseudogene. The CDR3 is 15 amino acids. The CDR3, as DNA: TGTGCCAGCAGCCTCCCGGCCGACAGTTCCGAGACCCAGTACTTC. It specifies CASSLPADSSETQYF.

This chain links TRBV7-9 with TRBJ2-6; D call uncertain. V was cut by 5 bases and J by 1 base, with 6 bases left in between. Looked up from germline, CDR1 is SEHNR and CDR2 is FQNEAQ (reference sequence). This CDR3 spans 14 amino acids. In DNA form, the CDR3 reads TGTGCCAGCAGCCCAGAATCTGGGGCCAACGTCCTGACTTTC. It translates to CASSPESGANVLTF.

CDR3 coding DNA: TGTGCCAGCAGGAGGAAGGGGGCAACTAATGAAAAACTGTTTTTT. Translating it yields CASRRKGATNEKLFF. The chain has TRBV2 and TRBJ1-4, with TRBD1 as a possible D gene (6 bases). Germline V gene lookup returns CDR1 SNHLY and CDR2 FYNNEI. Trimming removed 6 bases at V and 0 bases at J, with 11 bases between. The CDR3 is 15 residues long.

This chain uses TRBV25-1 with TRBJ2-2, with 12 bases aligning to TRBD1. Germline V gene sequence: CDR1 MGHDK, CDR2 SYGVNS. With 3 bases clipped from V and 3 bases from J, the junction kept 5 bases outside the gene matches. The CDR3 has 17 amino acids. DNA for the CDR3: TGTGCCAGCAGTGATCCGGGACAGGGGGCGGACACCGGGGAGCTGTTTTTT. Translated: CASSDPGQGADTGELFF.

This clone was recorded only once. This sequence joins TRBV28 and TRBJ2-5; possibly TRBD1 for D (6 bases). Germline CDR1 reads MDHEN; CDR2 reads SYDVKM. This CDR3 has 14 amino acids. Trimming removed 7 bases from V and 4 bases from J, with 16 bases in between. The CDR3 DNA follows: TGTGCCAGCAATCACAGGGAAAGTGGAGAGACCCAGTACTTC. It codes for CASNHRESGETQYF.

The CDR3 DNA is TGTGCCAGCCGTCCAGGGGGATTCTCTGGGGCCAACGTCCTGACTTTC. It is translated as CASRPGGFSGANVLTF. The rearrangement links TRBV28 to TRBJ2-6, with 7 bases that match TRBD1. Trimming took 8 bases from V and 0 from J; bases not matched to a gene: 7. CDR1 MDHEN and CDR2 SYDVKM come from the germline V gene. This CDR3 comprises 16 residues.

The chain recombines TRBV19 with TRBJ2-1; TRBD2 matches at 8 bases. Germline V gene data show CDR1 as LNHDA and CDR2 as SQIVND (reference sequence). Trimming removed 4 bases from V and 5 bases from J; junction bases left unmatched: 4. This CDR3 spans 14 amino acids. The CDR3 DNA follows: TGTGCCAGTAGTACCAGGACTAGCAACAATGAGCAGTTCTTC. Its protein is CASSTRTSNNEQFF.

The V gene is TRBV6-5, the J gene TRBJ1-5; TRBD1 agrees at 9 bases. V lost 6 bases, J lost 4 bases, and 4 bases stayed unmatched. This CDR3 spans 14 amino acids. The germline gives CDR1 MNHEY, CDR2 SVGAGI. CDR3 nucleotides: TGTGCCAGCAGCCGGGACAGGGTGAATCAGCCCCAGCATTTT. It encodes CASSRDRVNQPQHF.

The rearrangement links TRBV6-5 to TRBJ2-7; D might be TRBD1 (5 bases). There are 15 residues in the CDR3. Trimming took off 5 bases at V and 0 bases at J, with 14 bases between the two ends. Germline V gene sequence: CDR1 MNHEY, CDR2 SVGAGI. Here the CDR3 reads CASSQTRVSSYEQYF. CDR3 sequence (DNA): TGTGCCAGCAGTCAAACCAGGGTCAGCTCCTACGAGCAGTACTTC.

J is TRBJ1-4 and V is TRBV6-1, with D perhaps TRBD1 (5 bases). This CDR3 has 16 residues. The germline V gene encodes CDR1 MNHNS and CDR2 SASEGT. Trimming shortened V by 4 bases and J by 5 bases, and 17 bases separated the two germline ends. The CDR3 reads CASSATSWEGNEKLFF. CDR3 sequence (DNA): TGTGCCAGCAGTGCCACTTCCTGGGAGGGGAATGAAAAACTGTTTTTT.

This chain uses TRBV6-5 with TRBJ2-1; D perhaps matches TRBD1 (6 bases). The CDR3 length is 15 residues. Deletions cut 0 bases from V and 4 bases from J, with 10 bases between. From germline, CDR1 is MNHEY and CDR2 SVGAGI. Here the CDR3 reads CASSYSGTQYNEQFF. The CDR3 nucleotides are TGTGCCAGCAGTTACTCCGGGACACAATACAATGAGCAGTTCTTC.

J is TRBJ1-1 and V is TRBV10-3, with 9 bases identical to TRBD1. Germline lookup yields CDR1 ENHRY and CDR2 SYGVKD. J gave up 6 bases and V 10 bases, and 15 bases lay outside the gene matches. The CDR3 has 15 amino acids. This chain's CDR3 is CANSDRGGRGAEAFF. CDR3 sequence (DNA): TGTGCCAACTCGGACAGGGGAGGCAGAGGAGCTGAAGCTTTCTTT.

The rearrangement joins TRBV10-3 to TRBJ1-5; D gene uncertain. The V gene lost 4 bases and the J gene lost 5 bases, with 9 bases spanning the gap. The CDR3 length is 13 residues. In germline, CDR1 is ENHRY, CDR2 SYGVKD. In DNA form, the CDR3 reads TGTGCCATCAGTGTGGAGAGCGATCAGCCCCAGCATTTT. As protein: CAISVESDQPQHF.

This chain joins TRBV18 and TRBJ2-3, with D maybe TRBD2 (5 bases). V dropped 0 bases and J dropped 4 bases, with 11 bases sitting between them. The V gene's germline CDR1 is KGHSH and CDR2 LQKENI. The CDR3 has 15 residues. The CDR3 sequence: CASSPPISRADTQYF. The CDR3 DNA is TGTGCCAGCTCACCACCAATTTCGAGGGCAGATACGCAGTATTTT.

The chain couples TRBV4-2 to TRBJ1-5; D is perhaps TRBD1 (5 bases). Trimming pared 0 bases from V and 2 bases from J, leaving 14 bases between. Germline lookup yields CDR1 LGHNA and CDR2 YNFKEQ. The CDR3 consists of 17 residues. CDR3 residues: CASSQDPGIRGNQPQHF. CDR3 nucleotide sequence: TGTGCCAGCAGCCAAGATCCAGGGATCCGGGGCAATCAGCCCCAGCATTTT.

The V call is TRBV9, the J call TRBJ2-1, with TRBD2 matching over 11 bases. The V gene's germline CDR1 is SGDLS and CDR2 YYNGEE. The V segment lost 3 bases and the J segment 0 bases; nucleotides outside the gene matches: 2. The CDR3 consists of 16 residues. CDR3 DNA sequence: TGTGCCAGCAGCGGCGGACTAGCGGGCTCCTACAATGAGCAGTTCTTC. Protein: CASSGGLAGSYNEQFF.

The chain carries TRBV19 and TRBJ1-5, with no clear D. Per germline, CDR1 LNHDA and CDR2 SQIVND (reference sequence). The CDR3 consists of 16 residues. The ends were cut back, 6 bases at V and 0 bases at J, with 15 bases in the middle. CDR3 region: CASSPEWANSNQPQHF. The CDR3 DNA reads TGTGCCAGTAGCCCGGAATGGGCTAATAGCAATCAGCCCCAGCATTTT.

The V and J genes are TRBV6-1 and TRBJ2-7; the D gene is possibly TRBD1 (6 bases). Germline assignment: CDR1 MNHNS and CDR2 SASEGT. The CDR3 sequence is 16 residues long. V was trimmed by 2 bases and J by 7 bases, leaving 21 bases between them. In DNA, the CDR3 is TGTGCCAGCAGTGAACAGAGAGGTTCTTGGGGGCAAGAGCAGTACTTC. Residues: CASSEQRGSWGQEQYF.

The rearrangement links TRBV6-5 to TRBJ1-1, with D possibly matching TRBD1 (5 bases). Trimming removed 5 bases at V and 2 bases at J, with 12 bases between. CDR1 and CDR2 from the germline V gene are MNHEY and SVGAGI. The CDR3 totals 14 residues. CDR3 amino acids: CASSRQSYNTEAFF. CDR3 coding DNA: TGTGCCAGCAGTCGACAGAGTTATAACACTGAAGCTTTCTTT.

V and J are TRBV6-5 and TRBJ1-4; D is unclear. The CDR3 has 14 residues. Germline lookup yields CDR1 MNHEY and CDR2 SVGAGI. Trimming shortened V by 8 bases and J by 2 bases, and 12 bases separated the two germline ends. CDR3 nucleotides: TGTGCCAGCGCAGGAGGCGCGACTAATGAAAAACTGTTTTTT. Translation: CASAGGATNEKLFF.

This clone turned up a few times. This rearrangement joins TRBV19 to TRBJ2-3; 12 bases align to TRBD2. V dropped 5 bases and J dropped 6; count of bases not matched to a gene: 6. Germline V gene sequence: CDR1 LNHDA, CDR2 SQIVND (reference sequence). This CDR3 comprises 15 residues. CDR3 in amino acids: CASSRTSGIGDTQYF. The CDR3 coding sequence is TGTGCCAGTAGTCGGACTAGCGGGATAGGGGATACGCAGTATTTT.

The chain recombines TRBV19 with TRBJ1-1, with a possible D match to TRBD1 (5 bases). Germline-derived CDR1 and CDR2 are LNHDA and SQIVND (reference sequence). This CDR3 comprises 16 residues. Deletions cut 2 bases from V and 0 bases from J, with 13 bases between. The CDR3 reads CASSIQGTLLNTEAFF. As DNA, the CDR3 is TGTGCCAGTAGTATACAGGGAACCCTTTTGAACACTGAAGCTTTCTTT.